These T cell receptor beta chains were read from a single sample in a study of cytomegalovirus exposure and HLA in healthy donors. Method: immunoSEQ multiplex PCR; TCRdb's copy keeps in-frame clones and lacks some. The sample includes under 200,000 clones, approximately 84% of them seen just once. Sequencing was performed on PBMCs. All receptors come from a woman in her 40s in good health and CMV-seropositive. Each CDR3 is given with its conserved first and last residue. A D gene is named only where the DNA matches it firmly. Some rows have no size entry. The others give once, few or many, or a class for an expanded clone.

clone_size: NA; v_call: TRBV2; j_call: TRBJ2-5; d_call: TRBD2; cdr3_aa: CASSSSGQETQYF; cdr3_nt: TGTGCCAGCAGCTCTAGCGGGCAAGAGACCCAGTACTTC
clone_size: NA; v_call: TRBV28; j_call: TRBJ1-1; d_call: TRBD1; cdr3_aa: CASRPATGRNTEAFF; cdr3_nt: TGTGCCAGCAGACCTGCGACAGGGCGGAACACTGAAGCTTTCTTT
clone_size: few; v_call: TRBV13; j_call: TRBJ1-1; d_call: NA; cdr3_aa: CASSPRLALEGTEAFF; cdr3_nt: TGTGCCAGCAGCCCACGGTTGGCGCTCGAGGGCACTGAAGCTTTCTTT
clone_size: NA; v_call: TRBV6-6; j_call: TRBJ2-5; d_call: NA; cdr3_aa: CASSETGSSSTQYF; cdr3_nt: TGTGCCAGCAGCGAAACAGGGAGCTCGTCGACCCAGTACTTC
clone_size: NA; v_call: TRBV11-3; j_call: TRBJ1-1; d_call: TRBD1; cdr3_aa: CASRVPGDRGTEAFF; cdr3_nt: TGTGCCAGCAGAGTACCGGGGGACAGGGGCACTGAAGCTTTCTTT
clone_size: NA; v_call: TRBV28; j_call: TRBJ2-5; d_call: TRBD1; cdr3_aa: CASSKTGGGETQYF; cdr3_nt: TGTGCCAGCTCAAAGACAGGGGGCGGGGAGACCCAGTACTTC
clone_size: NA; v_call: TRBV7-2; j_call: TRBJ2-2; d_call: TRBD1; cdr3_aa: CASSSTGGSSGELFF; cdr3_nt: TGTGCCAGCAGCTCCACAGGGGGCTCATCAGGGGAGCTGTTTTTT
clone_size: once; v_call: TRBV5-4; j_call: TRBJ1-5; d_call: NA; cdr3_aa: CASSLGPLGGSNQPQHF; cdr3_nt: TGTGCCAGCAGCTTGGGCCCCTTGGGGGGGAGCAATCAGCCCCAGCATTTT
clone_size: NA; v_call: TRBV19; j_call: TRBJ1-2; d_call: TRBD1; cdr3_aa: CASKGQGANYGYTF; cdr3_nt: TGTGCCAGTAAGGGACAGGGGGCAAACTATGGCTACACCTTC
clone_size: NA; v_call: TRBV5-1; j_call: TRBJ2-3; d_call: NA; cdr3_aa: CASSLAVPLTDTQYF; cdr3_nt: TGCGCCAGCAGCTTGGCCGTTCCTCTCACAGATACGCAGTATTTT
clone_size: NA; v_call: TRBV21-1; j_call: TRBJ1-6; d_call: NA; cdr3_aa: CASSQKPPPEVCSSYNSPLHF; cdr3_nt: TGTGCCAGCAGCCAAAAGCCCCCCCCAGAGGTTTGCAGCTCCTATAATTCACCCCTCCACTTT
clone_size: NA; v_call: TRBV7-8; j_call: TRBJ2-1; d_call: TRBD2; cdr3_aa: CASSLGWTSMNGQFF; cdr3_nt: TGTGCCAGCAGCTTAGGGTGGACTAGCATGAACGGGCAGTTCTTC
clone_size: few; v_call: TRBV5-4; j_call: TRBJ1-1; d_call: NA; cdr3_aa: CASSPPMGGALGTEAFF; cdr3_nt: TGTGCCAGCAGCCCCCCGATGGGGGGGGCTTTAGGTACTGAAGCTTTCTTT
clone_size: NA; v_call: TRBV23-1; j_call: TRBJ2-7; d_call: NA; cdr3_aa: CASSHSGKVSYEQYF; cdr3_nt: TGCGCCAGCAGTCATTCAGGAAAGGTTTCCTACGAGCAGTACTTC
clone_size: few; v_call: TRBV30; j_call: TRBJ1-1; d_call: NA; cdr3_aa: CAWTSRGRGREGTEAFF; cdr3_nt: TGTGCCTGGACCTCCCGGGGCAGGGGAAGAGAGGGCACTGAAGCTTTCTTT
clone_size: few; v_call: TRBV5-1; j_call: TRBJ2-7; d_call: TRBD1; cdr3_aa: CASRPGTDYEQYF; cdr3_nt: TGCGCCAGCAGGCCAGGGACAGACTACGAGCAGTACTTC
clone_size: NA; v_call: TRBV7-2; j_call: TRBJ2-2; d_call: NA; cdr3_aa: CASSSPWGLLGYDTGELFF; cdr3_nt: TGTGCCAGCAGCTCACCCTGGGGACTCCTCGGTTATGACACCGGGGAGCTGTTTTTT
clone_size: NA; v_call: TRBV9; j_call: TRBJ2-3; d_call: NA; cdr3_aa: CASSNRDRPIDTQYF; cdr3_nt: TGTGCCAGCAGCAACAGAGACAGACCGATAGATACGCAGTATTTT
clone_size: NA; v_call: TRBV6-1; j_call: TRBJ2-3; d_call: NA; cdr3_aa: CASSQDPSGDTQYF; cdr3_nt: TGTGCCAGCAGTCAAGACCCCTCGGGGGATACGCAGTATTTT
clone_size: NA; v_call: TRBV7-6; j_call: TRBJ2-5; d_call: NA; cdr3_aa: CASSLGLQETQYF; cdr3_nt: TGTGCCAGCAGCTTGGGCCTCCAAGAGACCCAGTACTTC
clone_size: once; v_call: TRBV4-3; j_call: TRBJ2-5; d_call: NA; cdr3_aa: CASSQEKGRETQYF; cdr3_nt: TGCGCCAGCAGCCAAGAAAAGGGGCGAGAGACCCAGTACTTC
clone_size: NA; v_call: TRBV7-8; j_call: TRBJ1-4; d_call: TRBD1; cdr3_aa: CASSLLRTARGNEKLFF; cdr3_nt: TGTGCCAGCAGCCTCCTCAGGACTGCCAGGGGGAACGAAAAACTGTTTTTT
clone_size: NA; v_call: TRBV29-1; j_call: TRBJ1-2; d_call: TRBD1; cdr3_aa: CSVDLGQYGYTF; cdr3_nt: TGCAGCGTTGACTTGGGACAGTATGGCTACACCTTC
clone_size: once; v_call: TRBV27; j_call: TRBJ1-1; d_call: NA; cdr3_aa: CASGRPGQLFEAFF; cdr3_nt: TGTGCCAGCGGACGTCCTGGACAGCTATTTGAAGCTTTCTTT
clone_size: NA; v_call: TRBV5-1; j_call: TRBJ2-5; d_call: NA; cdr3_aa: CASSLYGGDQETQYF; cdr3_nt: TGCGCCAGCAGCTTGTACGGCGGGGACCAAGAGACCCAGTACTTC
clone_size: NA; v_call: TRBV7-9; j_call: TRBJ2-3; d_call: TRBD1; cdr3_aa: CASSPTGTAIGTQYF; cdr3_nt: TGTGCCAGCAGCCCCACCGGGACAGCAATCGGGACGCAGTATTTT
clone_size: NA; v_call: TRBV4-2; j_call: TRBJ1-6; d_call: NA; cdr3_aa: CASRSRRRPNTSPLHF; cdr3_nt: TGTGCCAGCCGATCCCGACGGAGGCCAAATACCTCACCCCTCCACTTT
clone_size: NA; v_call: TRBV6-5; j_call: TRBJ1-1; d_call: TRBD1; cdr3_aa: CASSGRGLDTEAFF; cdr3_nt: TGTGCCAGCAGCGGTAGGGGGCTGGACACTGAAGCTTTCTTT
clone_size: NA; v_call: TRBV2; j_call: TRBJ1-6; d_call: NA; cdr3_aa: CASSVFSDLTPLHF; cdr3_nt: TGTGCCAGCAGTGTGTTCTCAGACTTAACACCCCTCCACTTT
clone_size: NA; v_call: TRBV10-3; j_call: TRBJ1-5; d_call: NA; cdr3_aa: CAITWRDQPQHF; cdr3_nt: TGTGCCATCACCTGGCGGGATCAGCCCCAGCATTTT
clone_size: NA; v_call: TRBV4-2; j_call: TRBJ2-7; d_call: NA; cdr3_aa: CASSQDPLIYEQYF; cdr3_nt: TGTGCCAGCAGCCAAGATCCACTTATCTACGAGCAGTACTTC
clone_size: once; v_call: TRBV12-5; j_call: TRBJ1-2; d_call: NA; cdr3_aa: CASGNRDRANYGYTF; cdr3_nt: TGTGCTAGTGGCAACAGGGACCGAGCTAACTATGGCTACACCTTC
clone_size: NA; v_call: TRBV7-6; j_call: TRBJ2-1; d_call: TRBD1; cdr3_aa: CASSFGTGMDEQFF; cdr3_nt: TGTGCCAGCAGCTTCGGGACAGGGATGGATGAGCAGTTCTTC
clone_size: NA; v_call: TRBV19; j_call: TRBJ2-2; d_call: NA; cdr3_aa: CASSIHSDPGELFF; cdr3_nt: TGTGCCAGTAGTATACATAGCGACCCCGGGGAGCTGTTTTTT
clone_size: NA; v_call: TRBV30; j_call: TRBJ1-2; d_call: NA; cdr3_aa: CAWSNTGSGGYTF; cdr3_nt: TGTGCCTGGTCAAATACAGGATCTGGTGGCTACACCTTC
clone_size: NA; v_call: TRBV19; j_call: TRBJ2-5; d_call: TRBD2; cdr3_aa: CASSIDPRTSGVHQETQYF; cdr3_nt: TGTGCCAGTAGTATAGACCCCCGAACTAGCGGGGTCCACCAAGAGACCCAGTACTTC
clone_size: NA; v_call: TRBV2; j_call: TRBJ2-4; d_call: TRBD2; cdr3_aa: CASSEERGVGIQYF; cdr3_nt: TGTGCCAGCAGTGAGGAGCGGGGGGTTGGCATTCAGTACTTC
clone_size: NA; v_call: TRBV27; j_call: TRBJ1-4; d_call: TRBD1; cdr3_aa: CASSRTPLRGRIDEKLFF; cdr3_nt: TGTGCCAGCAGCCGGACTCCGCTTAGGGGGCGCATCGATGAAAAACTGTTTTTT
clone_size: NA; v_call: TRBV5-6; j_call: TRBJ1-3; d_call: NA; cdr3_aa: CASSLRGAGNTIYF; cdr3_nt: TGTGCCAGCAGCCTTCGGGGGGCCGGAAACACCATATATTTT
clone_size: NA; v_call: TRBV15; j_call: TRBJ1-6; d_call: TRBD1; cdr3_aa: CATSFGTGAPPLHF; cdr3_nt: TGTGCCACCAGCTTCGGGACAGGGGCTCCACCCCTCCACTTT
clone_size: NA; v_call: TRBV9; j_call: TRBJ2-2; d_call: TRBD1; cdr3_aa: CASSVAGGSNTGELFF; cdr3_nt: TGTGCCAGCAGCGTAGCAGGGGGCTCGAACACCGGGGAGCTGTTTTTT
clone_size: once; v_call: TRBV4-2; j_call: TRBJ2-2; d_call: TRBD2; cdr3_aa: CASSPGTSGRNTGELFF; cdr3_nt: TGTGCCAGCAGCCCCGGGACTAGCGGGAGGAACACCGGGGAGCTGTTTTTT
clone_size: NA; v_call: TRBV6-1; j_call: TRBJ2-7; d_call: NA; cdr3_aa: CASSDRAEQYF; cdr3_nt: TGTGCCAGCAGTGACAGGGCCGAGCAGTACTTC